Listed below are T cell receptor beta chains from one sample, sequenced in a study of T-cell memory formation after mild COVID-19. TCRdb re-derived calls from the 5' RACE reads in MiXCR, one entry per CDR3 protein. The sample consists of 35,000 to 50,000 distinct CDR3 sequences, 8.5% to 10% of them appearing once. The sequenced material came from PBMCs or a T cell subset sorted from them (not recorded which). These receptors were obtained from an adult woman who had mild COVID-19 (a few samples of this study predate the infection). Cell type and time point are not known. Both conserved end residues are part of each CDR3. The order of the fields is CDR3 protein, CDR3 DNA, clone size, V gene, D gene, J gene. The D gene is left open where the match is weak. Where a row states a size, it is once, few, many or the class of an expanded clone; other rows omit it.

CDR3: CASSARQYPLSRTEAFF
DNA: TGTGCCAGTAGCGCCAGACAGTACCCCCTTTCGAGGACTGAAGCTTTCTTT
size: few
V: TRBV19
D: -
J: TRBJ1-1

CDR3: CASSVVPGDLYEQYF
DNA: TGTGCCAGCAGCGTAGTGCCAGGGGACCTCTACGAGCAGTACTTC
size: -
V: TRBV9
D: -
J: TRBJ2-7

CDR3: CASNSRSGSGGADTQYF
DNA: TGTGCCAGTAACAGTAGGAGCGGGAGCGGGGGCGCAGATACGCAGTATTTT
size: few
V: TRBV19
D: TRBD2
J: TRBJ2-3

CDR3: CASSPGDSLYGANVLTF
DNA: TGTGCCAGCAGCCCCGGGGACAGCCTCTACGGGGCCAACGTCCTGACTTTC
size: few
V: TRBV12-3/TRBV12-4
D: TRBD1
J: TRBJ2-6

CDR3: CASSLSGGGYGYTF
DNA: TGTGCCAGCAGCTTATCAGGGGGCGGCTATGGCTACACCTTC
size: -
V: TRBV7-9
D: TRBD1
J: TRBJ1-2

CDR3: CSAREAGELFF
DNA: TGCAGTGCTAGAGAAGCCGGGGAGCTGTTTTTT
size: medium-sized
V: TRBV20-1
D: -
J: TRBJ2-2

CDR3: CASSSGGSSYNSPLHF
DNA: TGTGCCAGCAGTTCCGGTGGGAGCTCCTATAATTCACCCCTCCACTTT
size: few
V: TRBV12-3/TRBV12-4
D: -
J: TRBJ1-6

CDR3: CASSDSQGGNSPLHF
DNA: TGTGCCAGCAGTGACTCACAGGGCGGCAATTCACCCCTCCACTTT
size: -
V: TRBV6-4
D: -
J: TRBJ1-6

CDR3: CASTQELAKNIQYF
DNA: TGTGCCAGCACCCAGGAACTAGCCAAAAACATTCAGTACTTC
size: -
V: TRBV6-6
D: -
J: TRBJ2-4

CDR3: CASSEARFEAFF
DNA: TGTGCCAGCAGTGAAGCCAGGTTTGAAGCTTTCTTT
size: once
V: TRBV2
D: -
J: TRBJ1-1

CDR3: CASRGQGAIKQFF
DNA: TGCGCCAGCAGAGGACAGGGGGCTATTAAGCAGTTCTTC
size: -
V: TRBV23-1
D: TRBD1
J: TRBJ2-1

CDR3: CASSLPLASELFF
DNA: TGTGCCAGCAGTCTACCCCTTGCATCCGAACTGTTTTTT
size: few
V: TRBV28
D: -
J: TRBJ1-4

CDR3: CATSDWTGRPSGYTF
DNA: TGTGCCACCAGTGATTGGACAGGACGTCCGTCTGGCTACACCTTC
size: -
V: TRBV24-1
D: TRBD1
J: TRBJ1-2

CDR3: CASSVSGGSYEQYF
DNA: TGTGCCAGCAGCGTATCGGGGGGCAGCTACGAGCAGTACTTC
size: -
V: TRBV9
D: -
J: TRBJ2-7